Many counts were recorded for the clone carrying this T cell receptor beta chain. The target antigen is unknown. As CD8+CD4-CCR7+CD45RA+ cells, naive CD8 T cells were sorted. The record originates from a study of molecular identifiers for immune sequencing clone quantification. Study-level information: Split five ways in replicates, RNA from about 20,000 or 100,000 naive CD8 cells had four portions sequenced.

TCRdb used MiXCR to reprocess the PCR reads, holding one entry per CDR3 protein. The sample carries about 320,000 distinct CDR3 sequences, over 20% recorded once. The CDR3 runs 13 residues. Trimming took off 6 bases at V and 7 bases at J, with 15 bases between the two ends. Per germline, CDR1 SGHTA and CDR2 FQGNSA. General observations from the study: More than 99% of effector molecules, versus under 1% of naive-cell molecules, belonged to clones above 20 RNA copies.

The sequenced sample was naive CD8+ T cells from blood, with Jurkat cell RNA spiked in. Subset in this sample: FACS-sorted CD8+CD4-CCR7+CD45RA+ naive T cells. This rearrangement joins TRBV7-2 to TRBJ1-1; D might be TRBD1 (5 bases). This sequence originates from a human donor in good health. Some libraries in this study had Jurkat cell RNA spiked in. CDR3 protein: CASRSTGGGEAFF. The CDR3 nucleotides are TGTGCCAGCAGAAGTACAGGAGGTGGTGAAGCTTTCTTT. Full variable domain (rest looked up from reference TRBV7-2 and TRBJ1-1): GAGVSQSPSNKVTEKGKDVELRCDPISGHTALYWYRQSLGQGLEFLIYFQGNSAPDKSGLPSDRFSAERTGGSVSTLTIQRTQQEDSAVYLCASRSTGGGEAFFGQGTRLTVV.